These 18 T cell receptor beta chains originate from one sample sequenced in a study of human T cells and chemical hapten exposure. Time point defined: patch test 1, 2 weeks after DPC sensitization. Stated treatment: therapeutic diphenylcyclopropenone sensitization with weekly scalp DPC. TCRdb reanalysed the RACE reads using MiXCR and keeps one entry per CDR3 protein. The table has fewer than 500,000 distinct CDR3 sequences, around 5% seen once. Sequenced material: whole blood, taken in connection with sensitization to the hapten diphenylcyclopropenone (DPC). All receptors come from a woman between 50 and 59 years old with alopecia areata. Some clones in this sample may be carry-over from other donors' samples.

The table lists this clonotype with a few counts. CDR3 in DNA: TGTGCCAGCAGCGGCCGGACAGGGCCGACAGATACGCAGTATTTT. It specifies CASSGRTGPTDTQYF. V is TRBV7-9 and J is TRBJ2-3, with TRBD1 matching over 8 bases. V dropped 5 bases and J dropped 3; count of bases not matched to a gene: 7. Germline V CDR1 and CDR2: SEHNR, FQNEAQ (reference sequence). CDR3 size: 15 residues.

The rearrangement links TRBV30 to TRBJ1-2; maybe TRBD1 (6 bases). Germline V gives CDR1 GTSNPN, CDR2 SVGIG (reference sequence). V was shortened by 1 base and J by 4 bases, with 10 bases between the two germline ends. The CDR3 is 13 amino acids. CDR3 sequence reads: CAWSDRVIYGYTF. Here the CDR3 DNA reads TGTGCCTGGAGTGACAGGGTGATCTATGGCTACACCTTC.

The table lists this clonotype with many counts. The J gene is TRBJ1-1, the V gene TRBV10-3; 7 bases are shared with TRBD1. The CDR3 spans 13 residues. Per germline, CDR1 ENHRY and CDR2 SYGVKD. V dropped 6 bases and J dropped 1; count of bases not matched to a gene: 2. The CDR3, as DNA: TGTGCCATCAGAGGGGACAGGAACACTGAAGCTTTCTTT. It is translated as CAIRGDRNTEAFF.

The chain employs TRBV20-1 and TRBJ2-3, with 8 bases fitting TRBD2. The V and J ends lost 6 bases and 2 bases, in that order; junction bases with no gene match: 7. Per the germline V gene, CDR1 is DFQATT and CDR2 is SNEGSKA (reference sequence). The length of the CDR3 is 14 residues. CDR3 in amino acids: CSATKAGATDTQYF. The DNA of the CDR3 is TGCAGTGCCACGAAAGCGGGAGCCACAGATACGCAGTATTTT.

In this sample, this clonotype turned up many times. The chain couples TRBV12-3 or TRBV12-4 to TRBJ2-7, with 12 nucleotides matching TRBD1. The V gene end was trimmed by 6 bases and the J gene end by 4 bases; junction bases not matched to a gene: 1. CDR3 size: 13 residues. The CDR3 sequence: CASRGQGAYEQYF. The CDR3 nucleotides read TGTGCCAGCAGGGGACAGGGGGCTTACGAGCAGTACTTC.

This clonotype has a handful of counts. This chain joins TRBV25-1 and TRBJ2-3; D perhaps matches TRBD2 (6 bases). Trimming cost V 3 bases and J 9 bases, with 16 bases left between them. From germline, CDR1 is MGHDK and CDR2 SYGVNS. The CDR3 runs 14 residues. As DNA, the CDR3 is TGTGCCAGCAGTGAGGGACTTTCTGTTGGAACGCAGTATTTT. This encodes CASSEGLSVGTQYF. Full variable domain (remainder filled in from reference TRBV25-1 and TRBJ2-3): EADIYQTPRYLVIGTGKKITLECSQTMGHDKMYWYQQDPGMELHLIHYSYGVNSTEKGDLSSESTVSRIRTEHFPLTLESARPSHTSQYLCASSEGLSVGTQYFGPGTRLTVL.

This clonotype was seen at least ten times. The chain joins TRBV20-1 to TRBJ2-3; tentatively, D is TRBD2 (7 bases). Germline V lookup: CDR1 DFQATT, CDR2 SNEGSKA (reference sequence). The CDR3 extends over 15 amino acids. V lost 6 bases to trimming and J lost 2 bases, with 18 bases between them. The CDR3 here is CSAASLGGPTDTQYF. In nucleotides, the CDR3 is TGCAGTGCCGCTTCCCTGGGGGGGCCCACAGATACGCAGTATTTT.

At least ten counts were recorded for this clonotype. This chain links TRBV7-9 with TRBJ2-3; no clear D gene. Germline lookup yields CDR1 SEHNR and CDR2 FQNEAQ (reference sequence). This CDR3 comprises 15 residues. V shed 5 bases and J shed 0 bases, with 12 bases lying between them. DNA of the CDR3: TGTGCCAGCAGCCCAGAACTGGGTAGCACAGATACGCAGTATTTT. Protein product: CASSPELGSTDTQYF. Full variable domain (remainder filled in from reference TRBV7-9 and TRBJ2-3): DTGVSQNPRHKITKRGQNVTFRCDPISEHNRLYWYRQTLGQGPEFLTYFQNEAQLEKSRLLSDRFSAERPKGSFSTLEIQRTEQGDSAMYLCASSPELGSTDTQYFGPGTRLTVL.

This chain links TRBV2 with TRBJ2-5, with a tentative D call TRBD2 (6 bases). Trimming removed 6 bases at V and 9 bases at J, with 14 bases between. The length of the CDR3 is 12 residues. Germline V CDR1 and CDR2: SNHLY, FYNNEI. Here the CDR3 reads CASRGGPWAQYF. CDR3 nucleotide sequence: TGTGCCAGCAGGGGGGGACCGTGGGCCCAGTACTTC.

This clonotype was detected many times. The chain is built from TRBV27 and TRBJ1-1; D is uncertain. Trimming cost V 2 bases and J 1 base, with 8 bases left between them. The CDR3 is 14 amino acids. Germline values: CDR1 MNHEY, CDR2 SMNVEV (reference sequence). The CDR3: CASSLGRTNTEAFF. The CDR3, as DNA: TGTGCCAGCAGTTTAGGCCGGACGAACACTGAAGCTTTCTTT.

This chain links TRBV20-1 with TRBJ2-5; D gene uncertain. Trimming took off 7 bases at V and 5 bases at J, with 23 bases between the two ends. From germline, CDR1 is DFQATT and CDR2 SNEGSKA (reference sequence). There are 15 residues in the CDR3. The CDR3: CSVQPRLRLGETQYF. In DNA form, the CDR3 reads TGCAGTGTCCAGCCTCGATTACGTCTCGGGGAGACCCAGTACTTC.

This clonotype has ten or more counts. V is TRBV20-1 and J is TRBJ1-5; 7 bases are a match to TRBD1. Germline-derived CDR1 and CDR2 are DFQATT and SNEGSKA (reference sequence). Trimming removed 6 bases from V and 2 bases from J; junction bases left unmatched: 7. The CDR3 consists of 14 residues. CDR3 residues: CSAQTGWGNQPQHF. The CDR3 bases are TGCAGTGCGCAGACAGGGTGGGGCAATCAGCCCCAGCATTTT.

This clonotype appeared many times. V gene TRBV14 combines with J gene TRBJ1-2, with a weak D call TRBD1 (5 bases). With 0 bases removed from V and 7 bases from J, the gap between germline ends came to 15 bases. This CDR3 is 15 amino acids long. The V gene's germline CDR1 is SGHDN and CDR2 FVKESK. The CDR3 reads CASSQDRAQGTGYTF. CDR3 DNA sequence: TGTGCCAGCAGCCAAGATAGAGCGCAGGGAACTGGCTACACCTTC.

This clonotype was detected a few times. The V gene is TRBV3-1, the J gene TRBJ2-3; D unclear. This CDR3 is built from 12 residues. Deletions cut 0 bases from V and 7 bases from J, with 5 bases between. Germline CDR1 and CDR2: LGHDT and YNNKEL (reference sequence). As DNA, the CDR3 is TGTGCCAGCAGCCAAGATCCCTATACGCAGTATTTT. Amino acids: CASSQDPYTQYF.

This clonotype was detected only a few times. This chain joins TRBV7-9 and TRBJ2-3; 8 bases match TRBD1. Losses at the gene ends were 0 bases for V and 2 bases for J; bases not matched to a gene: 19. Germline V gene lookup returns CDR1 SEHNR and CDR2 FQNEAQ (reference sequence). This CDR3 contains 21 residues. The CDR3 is CASSLARTGPQFFGVTDTQYF. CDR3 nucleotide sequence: TGTGCCAGCAGCTTAGCCCGGACAGGGCCCCAGTTCTTTGGTGTCACAGATACGCAGTATTTT.

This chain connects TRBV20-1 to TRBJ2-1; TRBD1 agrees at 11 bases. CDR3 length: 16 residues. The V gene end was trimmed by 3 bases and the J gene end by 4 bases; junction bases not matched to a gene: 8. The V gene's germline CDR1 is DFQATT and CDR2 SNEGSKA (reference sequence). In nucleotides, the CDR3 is TGCAGTGCTAGTCTCCCGGGACAGGGGGGATACAATGAGCAGTTCTTC. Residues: CSASLPGQGGYNEQFF.

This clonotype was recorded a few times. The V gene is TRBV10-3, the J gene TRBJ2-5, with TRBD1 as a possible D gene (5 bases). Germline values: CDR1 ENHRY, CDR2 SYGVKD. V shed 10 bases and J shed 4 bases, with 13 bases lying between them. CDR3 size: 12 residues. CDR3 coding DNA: TGTGCCAACTCCCAGGGTGGAGAGACCCAGTACTTC. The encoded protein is CANSQGGETQYF.

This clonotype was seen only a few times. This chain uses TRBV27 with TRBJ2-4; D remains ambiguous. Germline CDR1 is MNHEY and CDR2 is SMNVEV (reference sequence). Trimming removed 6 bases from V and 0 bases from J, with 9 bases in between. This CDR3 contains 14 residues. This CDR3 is CASSSGVAKNIQYF. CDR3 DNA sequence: TGTGCCAGCAGCTCAGGCGTAGCCAAAAACATTCAGTACTTC.